This TCR beta chain derives from a study of T cell repertoires in cytomegalovirus infection. As for the study in general: CMV epitopes used comprised recently identified HLA-C-restricted ones and well-studied HLA-B-restricted ones. An indication of both CMV infection and matching HLA type came from public TCR beta signatures.

A single record per CDR3 protein comes from TCRdb applying MiXCR to the reads. The profile shows approximately 110,000 distinct CDR3 sequences, 32% of them singletons. The CDR3 covers 18 residues. V trimming: 4 bases; J trimming: 5 bases; junction bases outside the gene matches: 19. Germline V gene sequence: CDR1 SGHDT, CDR2 YYEEEE. Worth noting for this clonotype: No antigen is known for it.

The starting material was CD8+ T cells from cultured PBMCs, obtained from culture after CMV antigen stimulation. The sequence came from a human donor in good health (CMV status not recorded). Some clones in this sample may be carry-over from other donors' samples. This rearrangement joins TRBV5-6 to TRBJ2-7; 9 nucleotides match TRBD1. The CDR3 is CASSPTKYRGRNEDEQYF. DNA of the CDR3: TGTGCCAGCAGCCCGACGAAGTACAGGGGGCGGAATGAAGACGAGCAGTACTTC.